The source of this T cell receptor (beta chain) is a study of shared clonotypes between healthy human individuals. Regarding the study as a whole: Clonotype sharing across donors was expected to vary with sequencing depth.

CDR1 and CDR2 from the germline V gene are SSHAT and FNYEAQ (reference sequence). There are 15 residues in the CDR3. With 5 bases removed from V and 0 bases from J, the gap between germline ends came to 12 bases. The repertoire was sequenced with immunoSEQ multiplex PCR; TCRdb's copy has only in-frame clones and lacks some. The sample holds 950,000 to 1,200,000 clones, around three quarters seen once. As concerns this clone: As yet, its antigen is unknown.

This chain uses TRBV7-7 with TRBJ2-3; no clear D. Sequenced: memory CD4+ T cells from PBMCs. Subset meaning: CD45RA-negative fraction. This clonotype was sampled from a man aged 18 to 29 in good health. Some clones in this sample may be carry-over from other donors' samples. The CDR3 here is CASSPGPSSTDTQYF. In DNA form, the CDR3 reads TGTGCCAGCAGCCCCGGCCCCTCTAGCACAGATACGCAGTATTTT. Combining the CDR3 with reference TRBV7-7 and TRBJ2-3 gives the whole variable domain GAGVSQSPRYKVTKRGQDVTLRCDPISSHATLYWYQQALGQGPEFLTYFNYEAQPDKSGLPSDRFSAERPEGSISTLTIQRTEQRDSAMYRCASSPGPSSTDTQYFGPGTRLTVL.